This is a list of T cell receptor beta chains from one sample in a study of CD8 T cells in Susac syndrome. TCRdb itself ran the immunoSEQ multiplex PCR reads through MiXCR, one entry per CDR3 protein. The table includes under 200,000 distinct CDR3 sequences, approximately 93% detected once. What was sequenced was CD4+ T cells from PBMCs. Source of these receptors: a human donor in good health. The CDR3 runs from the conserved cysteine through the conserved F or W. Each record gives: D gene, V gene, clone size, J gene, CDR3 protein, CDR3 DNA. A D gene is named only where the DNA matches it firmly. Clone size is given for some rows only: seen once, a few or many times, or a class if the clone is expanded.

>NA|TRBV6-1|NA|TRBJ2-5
CASNPPVPPGAQYF
TGTGCCAGCAATCCTCCAGTGCCGCCGGGGGCCCAGTACTTC
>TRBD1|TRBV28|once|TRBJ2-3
CASSAPRTGVWGDTQYF
TGTGCCAGCAGTGCACCCCGGACAGGGGTATGGGGAGATACGCAGTATTTT
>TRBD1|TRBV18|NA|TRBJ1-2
CASLAGTGNYGYTF
TGTGCCAGCTTGGCCGGGACAGGAAATTATGGCTACACCTTC
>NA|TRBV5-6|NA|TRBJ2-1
CASSLEGGPNNEQFF
TGTGCCAGCAGCTTGGAGGGGGGCCCAAACAATGAGCAGTTCTTC
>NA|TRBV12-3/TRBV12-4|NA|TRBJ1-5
CASSLAGAQPQHF
TGTGCCAGCAGTTTAGCAGGGGCTCAGCCCCAGCATTTT
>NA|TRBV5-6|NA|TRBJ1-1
CASSLDAGSTEAFF
TGTGCCAGCAGCTTGGACGCGGGAAGCACTGAAGCTTTCTTT
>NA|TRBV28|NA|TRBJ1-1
CASKGFTEAFF
TGTGCCAGCAAGGGGTTCACTGAAGCTTTCTTT
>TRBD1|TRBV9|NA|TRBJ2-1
CASSDPTGVVSNEQFF
TGTGCCAGCAGCGACCCGACAGGGGTCGTATCCAATGAGCAGTTCTTC
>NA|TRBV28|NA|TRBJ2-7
CASRIPRGGIAYEQYF
TGTGCCAGCAGGATCCCCCGCGGGGGCATCGCCTACGAGCAGTACTTC
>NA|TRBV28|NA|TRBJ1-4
CASSLQEILFF
TGTGCCAGCAGTTTACAGGAGATTCTGTTTTTT
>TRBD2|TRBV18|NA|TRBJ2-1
CASSPLGLAGSPYNEQFF
TGTGCCAGCTCACCTCTCGGACTAGCGGGGAGCCCCTACAATGAGCAGTTCTTC
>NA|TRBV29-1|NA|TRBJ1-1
CSVEIGGGTEAFF
TGCAGCGTTGAAATCGGGGGAGGCACTGAAGCTTTCTTT
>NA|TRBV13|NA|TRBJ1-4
CASSFEGRNEKLFF
TGTGCCAGCAGCTTTGAGGGTCGTAATGAAAAACTGTTTTTT
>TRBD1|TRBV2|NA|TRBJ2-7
CASSDGQGVSYEQYF
TGTGCCAGCAGTGACGGACAGGGGGTCTCCTACGAGCAGTACTTC
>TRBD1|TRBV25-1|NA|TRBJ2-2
CASRMDRAAGELFF
TGTGCCAGCAGGATGGACAGGGCGGCCGGGGAGCTGTTTTTT
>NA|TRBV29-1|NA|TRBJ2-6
CSVSTGSGANVLTF
TGCAGCGTGAGCACGGGGTCTGGGGCCAACGTCCTGACTTTC
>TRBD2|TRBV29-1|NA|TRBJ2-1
CSVRAGGTYNEQFF
TGCAGCGTAAGAGCGGGGGGGACTTACAATGAGCAGTTCTTC
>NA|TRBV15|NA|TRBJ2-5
CATSRVGQYQETQYF
TGTGCCACCAGCAGAGTTGGGCAGTACCAAGAGACCCAGTACTTC
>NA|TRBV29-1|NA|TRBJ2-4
CSVNKGGSGDIQYF
TGCAGCGTTAATAAGGGGGGGAGTGGGGACATTCAGTACTTC
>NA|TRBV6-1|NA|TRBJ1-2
CASRPQLTAGTYGYTF
TGTGCCAGCAGGCCCCAGTTGACAGCAGGGACCTATGGCTACACCTTC
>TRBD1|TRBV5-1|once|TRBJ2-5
CASSRATGGSETQYF
TGCGCCAGCAGCCGGGCAACAGGGGGAAGCGAGACCCAGTACTTC
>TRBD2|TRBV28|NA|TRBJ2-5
CASGEGGGEETQYF
TGTGCCAGTGGGGAGGGCGGGGGTGAGGAGACCCAGTACTTC
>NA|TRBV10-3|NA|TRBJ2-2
CAIGEGSTGELFF
TGTGCCATCGGGGAAGGGAGCACCGGGGAGCTGTTTTTT